Shown below are 18 T cell receptor beta chains from a single sample sequenced in a study of beta chain features in type 1 diabetes. All of the isolated RNA was reverse transcribed, so expressed TCRB transcripts were sequenced. Sequenced by immunoSEQ multiplex PCR; TCRdb stores in-frame clones only, minus some. This sample has about 900,000 clones; 15% to 20% occur once, and the top ten carry 0.023%. Sequencing was done on a sample of naive CD4+ T cells from blood. These receptors all come from a young woman in good health.

The rearrangement links TRBV7-9 to TRBJ2-5, with D perhaps TRBD1 or TRBD2 (5 bases each). From germline, CDR1 is SEHNR and CDR2 FQNEAQ (reference sequence). V lost 3 bases and J lost 4, with 15 bases in between. The CDR3 is 15 amino acids. CDR3 protein: CASSLIGAGGETQYF. CDR3 in DNA: TGTGCCAGCAGCTTGATTGGGGCTGGGGGAGAGACCCAGTACTTC. The whole variable domain, remainder taken from reference TRBV7-9 and TRBJ2-5, is DTGVSQNPRHKITKRGQNVTFRCDPISEHNRLYWYRQTLGQGPEFLTYFQNEAQLEKSRLLSDRFSAERPKGSFSTLEIQRTEQGDSAMYLCASSLIGAGGETQYFGPGTRLLVL.

In this sample, this clone turned up a few times. The chain employs TRBV11-2 and TRBJ2-2; D is unresolved. Between the trimmed V and J ends, which lost 1 base and 0 bases, there was a span of 9 bases. The CDR3 totals 16 residues. Looked up from germline, CDR1 is SGHAT and CDR2 is FQNNGV. The chain's CDR3 is CASSLVGSSNTGELFF. In DNA, the CDR3 is TGTGCCAGCAGCTTAGTAGGTTCGTCGAACACCGGGGAGCTGTTTTTT.

This clone has more than one count but fewer than ten. CDR3 in amino acids: CASSLALPRPPALFF. The CDR3 nucleotides read TGTGCCAGCAGCTTAGCCCTTCCTCGTCCCCCGGCCCTGTTTTTT. V is TRBV7-9 and J is TRBJ2-2; D is uncertain. V dropped 0 bases and J dropped 14 bases, with 19 bases sitting between them. The germline CDR1 and CDR2 sequences are SEHNR and FQNEAQ (reference sequence). This CDR3 has 15 residues.

Here the CDR3 reads CASSLQGLTSTDTQYF. CDR3 DNA sequence: TGTGCCAGCAGCTTACAAGGACTCACTAGCACAGATACGCAGTATTTT. The genes are TRBV7-8 and TRBJ2-3; D possibly corresponds to TRBD2 (5 bases). Trimming pared 2 bases from V and 0 bases from J, leaving 12 bases between. Germline V gene sequence: CDR1 SGHVS, CDR2 FQNEAQ. The CDR3 runs 16 residues.

The rearrangement uses TRBV5-1 and TRBJ2-5, with D perhaps matching TRBD2 (6 bases). The CDR3 totals 15 residues. Trimming took off 6 bases at V and 2 bases at J, with 17 bases between the two ends. Germline V lookup: CDR1 SGHRS, CDR2 YFSETQ. The CDR3 sequence is CASTTGPSEQETQYF. As DNA, the CDR3 is TGCGCCAGCACCACTGGACCTAGCGAGCAAGAGACCCAGTACTTC. The full variable domain, with the rest looked up from reference TRBV5-1 and TRBJ2-5, is KAGVTQTPRYLIKTRGQQVTLSCSPISGHRSVSWYQQTPGQGLQFLFEYFSETQRNKGNFPGRFSGRQFSNSRSEMNVSTLELGDSALYLCASTTGPSEQETQYFGPGTRLLVL.

The sample holds a few counts of this clone. The chain is built from TRBV7-9 and TRBJ2-5; D unclear. The ends were cut back, 5 bases at V and 0 bases at J, with 10 bases in the middle. The CDR3 has 14 amino acids. In germline, CDR1 is SEHNR, CDR2 FQNEAQ (reference sequence). The CDR3 DNA reads as TGTGCCAGCAGCCCCTCAGGTTACCAAGAGACCCAGTACTTC. Protein sequence: CASSPSGYQETQYF. The full variable domain, rest sourced from reference TRBV7-9 and TRBJ2-5, is DTGVSQNPRHKITKRGQNVTFRCDPISEHNRLYWYRQTLGQGPEFLTYFQNEAQLEKSRLLSDRFSAERPKGSFSTLEIQRTEQGDSAMYLCASSPSGYQETQYFGPGTRLLVL.

The chain links TRBV27 to TRBJ2-3, with 11 bases lining up with TRBD1. The CDR3 runs to 14 residues. From germline, CDR1 is MNHEY and CDR2 SMNVEV (reference sequence). V was clipped by 4 bases and J by 4 bases; unmatched bases: 1. CDR3 region: CASSWTGGPDTQYF. Here the CDR3 DNA reads TGTGCCAGCAGTTGGACAGGGGGCCCAGATACGCAGTATTTT.

The chain couples TRBV10-3 to TRBJ2-7, with 7 bases aligning to TRBD1. The J segment lost 2 bases and the V segment lost 5 bases, leaving 12 bases of the junction unmatched. This CDR3 has 16 amino acids. Germline values: CDR1 ENHRY, CDR2 SYGVKD. CDR3 coding DNA: TGTGCCATCAGTAAAACGTCCGGGACAGCGCCCTACGAGCAGTACTTC. Its protein is CAISKTSGTAPYEQYF.

There are a few counts of this clone. The chain uses TRBV7-2 and TRBJ2-5; the D call may be TRBD1 or TRBD2 (5 bases each). Per germline, CDR1 SGHTA and CDR2 FQGNSA. The CDR3 totals 13 residues. Trimming shortened V by 3 bases and J by 7 bases, and 12 bases separated the two germline ends. CDR3 region: CASSFPGPLTQYF. In DNA form, the CDR3 reads TGTGCCAGCAGCTTTCCGGGACCCCTGACCCAGTACTTC.

This clone has more than one count but fewer than ten. V and J are TRBV2 and TRBJ2-1, with 7 bases aligning to TRBD2. This CDR3 is 15 amino acids long. The junction had 5 bases not matched to a gene; V was cut back by 1 base and J by 5 bases. The germline V gene has CDR1 SNHLY and CDR2 FYNNEI. CDR3 bases: TGTGCCAGCAGTGAAGATGTAGCGGGTAACAATGAGCAGTTCTTC. It codes for CASSEDVAGNNEQFF. Full variable domain (rest looked up from reference TRBV2 and TRBJ2-1): EPEVTQTPSHQVTQMGQEVILRCVPISNHLYFYWYRQILGQKVEFLVSFYNNEISEKSEIFDDQFSVERPDGSNFTLKIRSTKLEDSAMYFCASSEDVAGNNEQFFGPGTRLTVL.

The DNA for the CDR3 is TGTGCCAGCAGTTTCCTAGCGGGATACAATGAGCAGTTCTTC. This gives the protein CASSFLAGYNEQFF. This chain uses TRBV6-5 with TRBJ2-1; 9 positions agree with TRBD2. This CDR3 spans 14 amino acids. V gave up 4 bases and J gave up 4 bases; unmatched junction bases: 2. Germline lookup yields CDR1 MNHEY and CDR2 SVGAGI.

This clone was seen only a few times. V is TRBV6-5 and J is TRBJ2-4, with D hard to call. Germline V gene data show CDR1 as MNHEY and CDR2 as SVGAGI. V dropped 6 bases and J dropped 0 bases, with 9 bases sitting between them. The CDR3 runs 14 residues. CDR3 coding DNA: TGTGCCAGCAGCCGCCTTCTAGCCAAAAACATTCAGTACTTC. Its protein product is CASSRLLAKNIQYF.

This sequence joins TRBV7-2 and TRBJ2-1; 12 bases are a match to TRBD2. Germline V CDR1 and CDR2: SGHTA, FQGNSA. This CDR3 is 15 amino acids long. Trimming took 6 bases from V and 4 from J; bases not matched to a gene: 4. CDR3 nucleotide sequence: TGTGCCAGCAGTCGACTAGCGGGAGAGTACAATGAGCAGTTCTTC. It codes for CASSRLAGEYNEQFF. Supplemented by reference TRBV7-2 and TRBJ2-1, the full variable domain reads GAGVSQSPSNKVTEKGKDVELRCDPISGHTALYWYRQSLGQGLEFLIYFQGNSAPDKSGLPSDRFSAERTGGSVSTLTIQRTQQEDSAVYLCASSRLAGEYNEQFFGPGTRLTVL.

In its sample, this clone was seen a few times. The chain is built from TRBV10-3 and TRBJ2-3, with 7 bases identical to TRBD1. The germline CDR1 and CDR2 sequences are ENHRY and SYGVKD. Trimming removed 10 bases from V and 4 bases from J; junction bases left unmatched: 11. The CDR3 length is 14 residues. The CDR3 DNA reads TGTGCCACCATACAGGGGAGTACAGCAGATACGCAGTATTTT. It is translated as CATIQGSTADTQYF.

This clone was seen more than once but under ten times. Other nucleotide sequences in the sample specify the same CDR3. This chain uses TRBV2 with TRBJ1-1, with a tentative D call TRBD1 (6 bases). The V end lost 1 base, the J end lost 5 bases, and 8 bases lay between the germline ends. The CDR3 sequence is 13 residues long. Germline CDR1 and CDR2: SNHLY and FYNNEI. CDR3 nucleotide sequence: TGTGCCAGCAGTGAAGGGGGGCGGACTGAAGCTTTCTTT. It translates to CASSEGGRTEAFF. The variable domain in full, with the rest retrieved from reference TRBV2 and TRBJ1-1, is EPEVTQTPSHQVTQMGQEVILRCVPISNHLYFYWYRQILGQKVEFLVSFYNNEISEKSEIFDDQFSVERPDGSNFTLKIRSTKLEDSAMYFCASSEGGRTEAFFGQGTRLTVV.

This clone was recorded a few times. The V and J genes are TRBV18 and TRBJ2-3; no firm D call. V dropped 0 bases and J dropped 7 bases, with 14 bases sitting between them. CDR1 KGHSH and CDR2 LQKENI come from the germline V gene. The CDR3 runs 15 residues. Here the CDR3 reads CASSPPRAELNTQYF. The CDR3 nucleotides are TGTGCCAGCTCACCACCCCGGGCAGAACTAAATACGCAGTATTTT.

This chain joins TRBV7-2 and TRBJ2-7; D is unclear. Germline lookup yields CDR1 SGHTA and CDR2 FQGNSA. Trimming took off 3 bases at V and 3 bases at J, with 12 bases between the two ends. The length of the CDR3 is 14 residues. This CDR3 is CASSFYLSGYEQYF. The CDR3 DNA reads as TGTGCCAGCAGCTTCTATCTGTCGGGCTACGAGCAGTACTTC. The whole variable domain, remainder taken from reference TRBV7-2 and TRBJ2-7, is GAGVSQSPSNKVTEKGKDVELRCDPISGHTALYWYRQSLGQGLEFLIYFQGNSAPDKSGLPSDRFSAERTGGSVSTLTIQRTQQEDSAVYLCASSFYLSGYEQYFGPGTRLTVT.

This sequence joins TRBV5-6 and TRBJ1-2; no definite D call. The V end lost 0 bases, the J end lost 7 bases, and 16 bases lay between the germline ends. The CDR3 length is 15 residues. The V gene's germline CDR1 is SGHDT and CDR2 YYEEEE. This CDR3 reads CASSLGGGFSGGYTF. The CDR3 DNA follows: TGTGCCAGCAGCTTGGGTGGAGGGTTCAGCGGTGGCTACACCTTC.